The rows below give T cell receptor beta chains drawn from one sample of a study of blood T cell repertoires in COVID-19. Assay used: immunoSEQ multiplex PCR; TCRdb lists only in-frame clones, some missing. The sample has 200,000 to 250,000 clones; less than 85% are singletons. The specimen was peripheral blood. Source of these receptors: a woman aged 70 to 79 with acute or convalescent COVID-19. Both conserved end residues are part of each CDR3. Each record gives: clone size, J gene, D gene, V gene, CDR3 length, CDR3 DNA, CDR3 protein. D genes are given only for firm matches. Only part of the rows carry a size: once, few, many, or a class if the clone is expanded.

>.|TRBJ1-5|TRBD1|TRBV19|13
TGTGCCAGTGACAGGGGTGGGAATCAGCCCCAGCATTTT
CASDRGGNQPQHF
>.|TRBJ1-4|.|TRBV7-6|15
TGTGCCAGCAGCGGGGGGACGGGCCTCCGAGAAAAACTGTTTTTT
CASSGGTGLREKLFF
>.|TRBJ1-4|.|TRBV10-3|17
TGTGCCATCAGCCTCATACCACAGTCGGACCGGGGTGAAAAACTGTTTTTT
CAISLIPQSDRGEKLFF
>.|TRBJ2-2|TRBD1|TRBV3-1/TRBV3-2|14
TGTGCCAGCAGTGTACAGGGGAAGGCCGGGGAGCTGTTTTTT
CASSVQGKAGELFF
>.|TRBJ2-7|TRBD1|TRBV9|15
TGTGCCAGCAGCGTAGTAGGGGACAGGCCCTACGAGCAGTACTTC
CASSVVGDRPYEQYF
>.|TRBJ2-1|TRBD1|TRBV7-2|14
TGTGCCAGCTTAGGCGGGACAGGGTACAATGAGCAGTTCTTC
CASLGGTGYNEQFF
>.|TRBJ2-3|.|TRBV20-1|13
TGCAGTGCTAGTCGAGGGGGGGCAGATACGCAGTATTTT
CSASRGGADTQYF
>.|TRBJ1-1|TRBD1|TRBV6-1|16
TGTGCCAGCAGTGATATCGGGACAGACGGACGCGATGAAGCTTTCTTT
CASSDIGTDGRDEAFF
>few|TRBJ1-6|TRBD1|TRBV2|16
TGTGCCAGCAGAGACCAAGGACAGGGCTATAATTCACCCCTCCACTTT
CASRDQGQGYNSPLHF
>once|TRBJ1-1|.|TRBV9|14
TGTGCCAGCAGCTCTCAAATGGAGGGCACTGAAGCTTTCTTT
CASSSQMEGTEAFF
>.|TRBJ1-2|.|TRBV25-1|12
TGTGCCAGCAGCCAGGGGTACTATGGCTACACCTTC
CASSQGYYGYTF
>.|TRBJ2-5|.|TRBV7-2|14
TGTGCCAGCAGCTTAGCGCGGCTTGGGGAGACCCAGTACTTC
CASSLARLGETQYF
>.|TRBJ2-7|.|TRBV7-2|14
TGTGCCAGCAGCTTTGGGCCGGGGGATTACGAGCAGTACTTC
CASSFGPGDYEQYF